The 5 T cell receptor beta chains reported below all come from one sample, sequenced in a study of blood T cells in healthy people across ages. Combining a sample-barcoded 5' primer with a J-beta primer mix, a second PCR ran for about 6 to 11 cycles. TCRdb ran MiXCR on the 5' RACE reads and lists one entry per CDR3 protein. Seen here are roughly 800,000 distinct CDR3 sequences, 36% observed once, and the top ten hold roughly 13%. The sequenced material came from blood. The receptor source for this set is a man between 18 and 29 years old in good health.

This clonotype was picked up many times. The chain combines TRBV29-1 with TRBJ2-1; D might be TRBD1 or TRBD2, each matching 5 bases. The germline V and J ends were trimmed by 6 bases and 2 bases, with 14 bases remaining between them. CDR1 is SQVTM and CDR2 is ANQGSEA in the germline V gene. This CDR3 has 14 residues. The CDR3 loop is CSVARAGAYNEQFF. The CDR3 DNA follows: TGCAGCGTAGCCAGGGCCGGGGCCTACAATGAGCAGTTCTTC.

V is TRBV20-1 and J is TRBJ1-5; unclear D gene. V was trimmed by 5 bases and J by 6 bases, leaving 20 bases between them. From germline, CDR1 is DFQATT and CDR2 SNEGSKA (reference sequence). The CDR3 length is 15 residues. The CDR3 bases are TGCAGTGCTCTCCCGTGGTCGGCCTTATCTCAGCCCCAGCATTTT. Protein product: CSALPWSALSQPQHF.

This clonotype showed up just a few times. Here the CDR3 reads CASNVQNPSYNEQFF. CDR3 coding DNA: TGCGCCAGCAACGTCCAAAACCCGTCCTACAATGAGCAGTTCTTC. The chain uses TRBV5-1 and TRBJ2-1, with D unclear. The CDR3 is 15 residues long. V lost 6 bases to trimming and J lost 1 base, with 14 bases between them. Germline V gives CDR1 SGHRS, CDR2 YFSETQ.

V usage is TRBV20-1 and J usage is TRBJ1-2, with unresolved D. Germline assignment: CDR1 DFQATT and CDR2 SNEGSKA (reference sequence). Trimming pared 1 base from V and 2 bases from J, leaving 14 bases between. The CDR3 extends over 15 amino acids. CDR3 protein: CSARVETRGNYGYTF. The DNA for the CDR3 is TGCAGTGCTAGAGTGGAAACCAGAGGAAACTATGGCTACACCTTC.

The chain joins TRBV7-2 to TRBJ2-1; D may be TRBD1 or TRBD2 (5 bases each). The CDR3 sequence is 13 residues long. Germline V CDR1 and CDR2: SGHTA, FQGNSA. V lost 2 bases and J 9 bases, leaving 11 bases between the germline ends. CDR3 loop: CASSLQGVGEQFF. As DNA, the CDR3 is TGTGCCAGCAGCTTACAGGGAGTGGGTGAGCAGTTCTTC.